This T cell receptor beta chain was profiled in a study of T cell repertoires in cytomegalovirus infection (dated by TCRdb to the late 2010s). Notes on the research overall: Peptide stimulations targeted recently identified HLA-C-restricted CMV epitopes, whose presentation resists viral immunomodulation, together with well-studied HLA-B-restricted epitopes. Donor HLA type was relevant to the analysis, because carriage of CMV infection together with the matching HLA type was indicated by public TCR beta signatures.

This clonotype came up a few times. The antigen this receptor binds is unknown. No much larger clone exists at a distance of one base, and base qualities are not known. Sequencing was performed on an Illumina HiSeq 1500. TCRdb cleaned the public reads at Q25 with fastp, built clones with MiXCR and kept in-frame beta chains. Each entry merges the rows of one CDR3 protein and shows their most common DNA and genes. In all, the sample holds hundreds of thousands of distinct CDR3 sequences, and approximately 31% of those were seen once. The ten largest clones represent 11% to 15% of the sample. V is trimmed back by 6 bases and J by 2 bases, and the junction contains 4 bases that no gene match accounts for. CDR1 is given as MNHEY and CDR2 as SMNVEV, both from the germline V gene (reference sequence). Counted from cysteine to phenylalanine, this CDR3 has 16 amino acids. Kept here is only the CDR3 DNA, which spans 48 bases and is read in frame from base 1.

Per the publication, the treatment or condition label means: in vitro stimulation with specific CMV peptide epitopes to enrich CMV-specific T cells. General conclusions and limits of the study: In both this cohort and an independent roughly 400-donor cohort, the cumulative frequency of public TCR beta family members distinguished carriers of CMV infection plus the relevant HLA type. The ex vivo response was dominated by HLA-C-restricted CMV-specific TCR beta clonotypes, which also provided the single most frequent clonotype in two of eight donors.

The sample in question was cultured CD8+ T cells from PBMCs, obtained from culture after CMV antigen stimulation. The TCR sequence derives from a human donor in good health (CMV status not recorded). Some clones in this sample may be carry-over from other donors' samples. This chain joins TRBV27 to TRBJ2-3, with 14 middle bases fitting TRBD2. The CDR3 reads as follows: CASSRTSGGFTDTQYF. The DNA is TGTGCCAGCAGCCGGACTAGCGGGGGGTTCACAGATACGCAGTATTTT.